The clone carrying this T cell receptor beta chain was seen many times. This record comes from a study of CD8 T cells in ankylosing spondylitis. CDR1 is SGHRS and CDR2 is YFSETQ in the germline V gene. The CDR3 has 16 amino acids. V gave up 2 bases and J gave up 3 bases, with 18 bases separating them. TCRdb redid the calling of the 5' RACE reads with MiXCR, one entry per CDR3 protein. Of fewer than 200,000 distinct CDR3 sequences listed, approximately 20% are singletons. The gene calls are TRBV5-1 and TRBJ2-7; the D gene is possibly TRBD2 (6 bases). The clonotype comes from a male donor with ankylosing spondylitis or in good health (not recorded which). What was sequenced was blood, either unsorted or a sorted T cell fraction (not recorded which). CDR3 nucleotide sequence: TGCGCCAGCAGCTTATCCCCAACGGGAGCTTTCTACGAGCAGTACTTC. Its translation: CASSLSPTGAFYEQYF.